The entry below gives a single T cell receptor beta chain sequence along with its context. The antigen is not known. V dropped 2 bases and J dropped 2; count of bases not matched to a gene: 10. This CDR3 is 17 amino acids long. Germline V gene lookup returns CDR1 SNHLY and CDR2 FYNNEI. Assay execution proceeded at the deep level. Each subset's genomic DNA was split evenly across several immunoSEQ plates. TCRdb's table, derived via immunoSEQ multiplex PCR, lists solely in-frame clones and lacks some. Seen here are approximately 1,000,000 clones, approximately 78% observed once, and the top ten hold under 0.6%. The data were taken from a study of shared clonotypes between healthy human individuals. Study findings and constraints: Sharing across four donors was highest in naive CD4 (around 5%) and lowest in memory CD8 (roughly 0.4%). In contrast to clonotypes shared by all four donors, non-shared clonotypes had lower generation probabilities.

The V gene is TRBV2, the J gene TRBJ2-3, with 7 bases matching TRBD2. The clonotype was recovered from a young man in good health. Some clones in this sample may be carry-over from other donors' samples. Sequencing was carried out using memory CD4+ T cells from PBMCs. This sample's subset: CD45RA-negative fraction. The CDR3 region is CASSERAGLADTDTQYF. Here the CDR3 DNA reads TGTGCCAGCAGTGAAAGGGCGGGTCTAGCGGACACAGATACGCAGTATTTT. The full variable domain, completed using reference TRBV2 and TRBJ2-3, is EPEVTQTPSHQVTQMGQEVILRCVPISNHLYFYWYRQILGQKVEFLVSFYNNEISEKSEIFDDQFSVERPDGSNFTLKIRSTKLEDSAMYFCASSERAGLADTDTQYFGPGTRLTVL.